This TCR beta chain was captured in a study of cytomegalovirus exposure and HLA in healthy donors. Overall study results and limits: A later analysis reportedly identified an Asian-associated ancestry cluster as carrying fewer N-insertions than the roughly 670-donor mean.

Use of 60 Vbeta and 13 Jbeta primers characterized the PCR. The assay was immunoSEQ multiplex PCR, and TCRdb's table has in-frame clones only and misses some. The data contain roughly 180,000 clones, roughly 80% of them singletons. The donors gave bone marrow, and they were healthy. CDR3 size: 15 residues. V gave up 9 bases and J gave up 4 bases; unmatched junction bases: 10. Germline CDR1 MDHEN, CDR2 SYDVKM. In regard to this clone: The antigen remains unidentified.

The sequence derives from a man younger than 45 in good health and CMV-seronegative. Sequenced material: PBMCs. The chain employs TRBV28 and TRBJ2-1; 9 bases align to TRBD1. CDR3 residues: CASQTGGEGYNEQFF. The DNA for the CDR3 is TGTGCCAGTCAAACAGGGGGCGAAGGATACAATGAGCAGTTCTTC.